This T cell receptor (beta chain) was documented in a study of OX40 agonist ivuxolimab in advanced cancers. At the level of the study: Participants, 70% to 90% male, averaged roughly 60 years of age, ranging from roughly 23 to 80.

The method was immunoSEQ multiplex PCR; TCRdb's version includes in-frame clones alone and lacks a portion of them. Counted here are about 81,000 clones, just over 90% occurring once; the ten biggest clones make up 14%. The CDR3 loop spans 13 amino acids. The V gene lost 4 bases and the J gene lost 4 bases, with 9 bases spanning the gap. Germline V gives CDR1 SGHDT, CDR2 YYEEEE. The J gene is TRBJ1-5, the V gene TRBV5-6; D unresolved. The specimen was CD4+ or CD8+ T cells sorted from blood, collected in a trial of the OX40 agonist ivuxolimab. The sequence derives from an adult with an advanced solid tumor such as melanoma, head and neck, liver or kidney cancer. CDR3 in DNA: TGTGCCAGCAGCGGAAAAGGAAATCAGCCCCAGCATTTT. It is translated as CASSGKGNQPQHF.